The 15 T cell receptor beta chains below all came from one sample that was sequenced in a study of shared T cell receptors in the human thymus. Only in-frame clones appear in the TCRdb table, and some are missing; sequencing was by immunoSEQ multiplex PCR. The sample has roughly 500,000 clones; approximately 80% are singletons. The sample was also linked to a second study, of human thymus T cells.

The sequenced sample was thymocytes. Source of these receptors: a boy in the first two years of life with a congenital heart defect.

The rearrangement uses TRBV4-1 and TRBJ1-5; D remains unclear. The germline CDR1 and CDR2 sequences are MGHRA and YSYEKL. V lost 3 bases and J 4 bases, leaving 10 bases between the germline ends. There are 14 residues in the CDR3. The CDR3 spells CASSQGLSNQPQHF. In DNA form, the CDR3 reads TGCGCCAGCAGCCAGGGCCTTTCAAATCAGCCCCAGCATTTT.

The rearrangement links TRBV6-1 to TRBJ2-1, with D tentatively TRBD1 (6 bases). Germline CDR1 is MNHNS and CDR2 is SASEGT. This CDR3 has 12 amino acids. The germline V and J ends were trimmed by 7 bases and 8 bases, with 12 bases remaining between them. The CDR3: CASKKGGYEQFF. CDR3 DNA: TGTGCCAGCAAGAAAGGGGGTTATGAGCAGTTCTTC.

CDR3 sequence (DNA): TGTGCCAGCAGCTTAGTAAGACTGAAGAACACCGGGGAGCTGTTTTTT. Protein sequence: CASSLVRLKNTGELFF. The chain employs TRBV11-2 and TRBJ2-2; no firm D call. Germline CDR1 SGHAT, CDR2 FQNNGV. V dropped 1 base and J dropped 1 base, with 10 bases sitting between them. CDR3 length: 16 residues. Complete variable domain (other parts from reference TRBV11-2 and TRBJ2-2): EAGVAQSPRYKIIEKRQSVAFWCNPISGHATLYWYQQILGQGPKLLIQFQNNGVVDDSQLPKDRFSAERLKGVDSTLKIQPAKLEDSAVYLCASSLVRLKNTGELFFGEGSRLTVL.

The genes are TRBV4-3 and TRBJ1-1; the D gene is possibly TRBD1 (6 bases). V lost 10 bases to trimming and J lost 6 bases, with 18 bases between them. The CDR3 is 13 amino acids. From germline, CDR1 is LGHNA and CDR2 YSLEER. The CDR3 loop is CATQDSAGAEAFF. CDR3 nucleotide sequence: TGCGCCACCCAGGACAGCGCCGGGGCTGAAGCTTTCTTT.

This clone was seen a handful of times. This chain uses TRBV28 with TRBJ1-1, with TRBD1 as a possible D gene (6 bases). The V gene's germline CDR1 is MDHEN and CDR2 SYDVKM. Trimming stripped 2 bases from V and 1 base from J, with 8 bases between. CDR3 length: 14 residues. The CDR3 is CASSLQGQNTEAFF. The CDR3 nucleotides read TGTGCCAGCAGTTTACAGGGGCAGAACACTGAAGCTTTCTTT.

The V gene is TRBV28, the J gene TRBJ1-1; 8 bases are a match to TRBD1. The V and J ends lost 10 bases and 4 bases, in that order; junction bases with no gene match: 11. CDR1 and CDR2 from the germline V gene are MDHEN and SYDVKM. This CDR3 has 14 residues. Written as DNA, the CDR3 is TGTGCCATTTCGACAGGGGCAAGGGGCACTGAAGCTTTCTTT. It encodes CAISTGARGTEAFF. The full variable domain, completed using reference TRBV28 and TRBJ1-1, is DVKVTQSSRYLVKRTGEKVFLECVQDMDHENMFWYRQDPGLGLRLIYFSYDVKMKEKGDIPEGYSVSREKKERFSLILESASTNQTSMYLCAISTGARGTEAFFGQGTRLTVV.

The chain couples TRBV28 to TRBJ2-1; D is unclear. From germline, CDR1 is MDHEN and CDR2 SYDVKM. V dropped 2 bases and J dropped 9 bases, with 11 bases sitting between them. This CDR3 spans 13 amino acids. CDR3 DNA: TGTGCCAGCAGTTTACCTCCGTCCCGTGAGCAGTTCTTC. Amino acids: CASSLPPSREQFF.

This clone was seen just once. The chain couples TRBV7-4 to TRBJ2-5, with a possible D match to TRBD2 (6 bases). The V gene's germline CDR1 is SGHVT and CDR2 SQSDAQ. Trimming shortened V by 4 bases and J by 4 bases, and 13 bases separated the two germline ends. This CDR3 spans 14 amino acids. Here the CDR3 DNA reads TGTGCCAGCAGCTCGACCCCGGAGGGAGAGACCCAGTACTTC. It yields the protein CASSSTPEGETQYF. Full variable domain (outside the CDR3, taken from reference TRBV7-4 and TRBJ2-5): GAGVSQSPRYKVAKRGRDVALRCDSISGHVTLYWYRQTLGQGSEVLTYSQSDAQRDKSGRPSGRFSAERPERSVSTLKIQRTEQGDSAVYLCASSSTPEGETQYFGPGTRLLVL.

The rearrangement uses TRBV29-1 and TRBJ2-5; 9 bases are shared with TRBD1. The V gene end was trimmed by 0 bases and the J gene end by 5 bases; junction bases not matched to a gene: 4. The length of the CDR3 is 14 residues. Germline CDR1 SQVTM, CDR2 ANQGSEA. As DNA, the CDR3 is TGCAGCGTTGAAGACACAGGGGGCGAGGAGACCCAGTACTTC. The encoded protein is CSVEDTGGEETQYF.

This chain uses TRBV4-3 with TRBJ1-3, with D uncertain. The CDR3 spans 13 residues. With 5 bases removed from V and 0 bases from J, the gap between germline ends came to 5 bases. Germline V gives CDR1 LGHNA, CDR2 YSLEER. The CDR3 here is CASSGSSGNTIYF. The CDR3, as DNA: TGCGCCAGCAGCGGGAGCTCTGGAAACACCATATATTTT.

The chain carries TRBV4-3 and TRBJ1-2; tentatively, D is TRBD1 (6 bases). Germline V gene sequence: CDR1 LGHNA, CDR2 YSLEER. The CDR3 is made up of 16 amino acids. With 0 bases removed from V and 4 bases from J, the gap between germline ends came to 15 bases. CDR3 bases: TGCGCCAGCAGCCAAGATGGCGCAGGGGAAAGCTATGGCTACACCTTC. This encodes CASSQDGAGESYGYTF.

The V and J genes are TRBV27 and TRBJ2-1; 7 nucleotides agree with TRBD1. Trimming removed 5 bases from V and 2 bases from J; junction bases left unmatched: 6. CDR1 is MNHEY, CDR2 SMNVEV, per germline (reference sequence). This CDR3 comprises 15 residues. For the CDR3, the DNA is TGTGCCAGCAGTCCCCACAGGGGCCCCTACAATGAGCAGTTCTTC. The encoded protein is CASSPHRGPYNEQFF.

The chain uses TRBV11-1 and TRBJ2-7; D is undetermined. V was clipped by 1 base and J by 7 bases, with 5 bases between them. This CDR3 is 11 amino acids long. Per the germline V gene, CDR1 is SGHAT and CDR2 is FQDESV (reference sequence). CDR3 residues: CASSLGREQYF. The CDR3 coding sequence is TGTGCCAGCAGCTTAGGGCGGGAGCAGTACTTC.

This chain uses TRBV30 with TRBJ2-3; 7 nucleotides align to TRBD1. Germline V gives CDR1 GTSNPN, CDR2 SVGIG (reference sequence). Trimming at V came to 2 bases and at J to 3 bases, leaving 8 bases not matched to a gene. The CDR3 runs to 15 residues. CDR3: CAWSMRAGGTDTQYF. CDR3 coding DNA: TGTGCCTGGAGTATGAGGGCAGGGGGAACAGATACGCAGTATTTT.

The chain joins TRBV27 to TRBJ2-3, with a weak D call TRBD2 (6 bases). Germline V gene lookup returns CDR1 MNHEY and CDR2 SMNVEV (reference sequence). The CDR3 consists of 17 residues. Trimming removed 7 bases at V and 5 bases at J, with 25 bases between. The CDR3 loop reads CASTPLRPGGSGDTQYF. In DNA, the CDR3 is TGTGCCAGCACCCCCCTACGTCCCGGAGGGTCGGGAGATACGCAGTATTTT.